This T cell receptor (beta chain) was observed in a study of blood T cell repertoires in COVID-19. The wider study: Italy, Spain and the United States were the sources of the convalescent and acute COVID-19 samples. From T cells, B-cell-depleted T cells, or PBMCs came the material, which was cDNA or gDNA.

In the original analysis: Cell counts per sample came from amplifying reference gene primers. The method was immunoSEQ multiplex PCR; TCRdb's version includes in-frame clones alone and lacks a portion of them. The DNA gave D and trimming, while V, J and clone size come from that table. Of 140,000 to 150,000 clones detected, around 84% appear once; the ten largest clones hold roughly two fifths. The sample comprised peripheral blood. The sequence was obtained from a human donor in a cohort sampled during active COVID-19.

CDR3 amino acids: CASSHLRYTGELFF. The CDR3 region has the DNA TGTGCCAGCAGCCATCTCAGGTACACCGGGGAGCTGTTTTTT. The V and J genes are TRBV3-1 (or the pseudogene TRBV3-2) and TRBJ2-2; D is ambiguous. V lost 3 bases and J lost 3, with 8 bases in between. The CDR3 covers 14 residues. The germline CDR1 and CDR2 sequences are LGHDT and YNNKEL (reference sequence).